This passage covers 10 T cell receptor beta chains from one sample sequenced in a study of blood T cell repertoires in COVID-19. TCRdb keeps only in-frame clones here, not all; method: immunoSEQ multiplex PCR. The repertoire holds over 150,000 clones, with about 89% as singletons. Sequencing was performed on peripheral blood. The receptors were sampled from a man between 45 and 60 years old with acute or convalescent COVID-19.

In its sample, this clone was seen once. The V call is TRBV5-1, the J call TRBJ1-3; 8 bases map to TRBD1. Germline loops: CDR1 SGHRS, CDR2 YFSETQ. Unmatched junction bases numbered 9, after V lost 1 base and J lost 0 bases. The CDR3 runs to 18 residues. CDR3 region: CASSLRSTGGASGNTIYF. Here the CDR3 DNA reads TGCGCCAGCAGCTTGAGGTCAACAGGGGGAGCCTCTGGAAACACCATATATTTT.

This clone was recorded only once. The genes are TRBV10-1 and TRBJ2-5, with TRBD2 matching 8 bases. With V trimmed by 4 bases and J by 5 bases, 3 bases remained unmatched. Germline CDR1 is WNHNN and CDR2 is SYGVQD (reference sequence). CDR3 length equals 13 residues. CDR3 in amino acids: CASSALAGETQYF. CDR3 bases: TGCGCCAGCAGTGCGCTAGCGGGTGAGACCCAGTACTTC.

In this sample, this clone turned up a few times. This chain uses TRBV11-2 with TRBJ2-4, with TRBD2 matching over 12 bases. The CDR3 sequence is 16 residues long. Germline CDR1 reads SGHAT; CDR2 reads FQNNGV. Trimming cost V 1 base and J 3 bases; bases outside gene matches: 1. CDR3 loop: CASSLGLAGVKNIQYF. The CDR3 coding sequence is TGTGCCAGCAGCTTAGGACTAGCGGGAGTCAAAAACATTCAGTACTTC.

This clone was found once. The chain carries TRBV30 and TRBJ2-1; TRBD2 agrees at 16 bases. CDR1 and CDR2 from the germline V gene are GTSNPN and SVGIG (reference sequence). Trimming at V came to 5 bases and at J to 7 bases, leaving 8 bases not matched to a gene. The length of the CDR3 is 16 residues. The CDR3: CAWAGTSGGAWNEQFF. CDR3 nucleotides: TGTGCCTGGGCTGGGACTAGCGGGGGGGCATGGAATGAGCAGTTCTTC.

The rearrangement uses TRBV27 and TRBJ1-1, with 9 nucleotides matching TRBD1. The CDR3 contains 15 residues. The germline V gene encodes CDR1 MNHEY and CDR2 SMNVEV (reference sequence). The trim removed 5 bases at V and 4 bases at J, leaving 8 bases unmatched. The CDR3 loop is CASSTRQGESTEAFF. The CDR3 DNA reads TGTGCCAGCAGTACCAGACAGGGGGAGAGCACTGAAGCTTTCTTT.

This chain links TRBV30 with TRBJ2-1, with 8 bases fitting TRBD2. CDR3 length: 14 amino acids. Germline values: CDR1 GTSNPN, CDR2 SVGIG (reference sequence). V shed 2 bases, J shed 8 bases, and the junction held 8 bases outside the gene matches. The CDR3 here is CAWSTGLASDEQFF. The CDR3 DNA reads as TGTGCCTGGAGTACCGGACTAGCTAGCGATGAGCAGTTCTTC.

The V gene is TRBV2, the J gene TRBJ2-7, with 9 bases fitting TRBD1. The CDR3 runs to 14 residues. Germline trimming cut 6 bases from V and 6 bases from J; bases unmatched to any gene: 9. Germline values: CDR1 SNHLY, CDR2 FYNNEI. The DNA of the CDR3 is TGTGCCAGCAGAGGGTACAGGGGGCTTGGCGAGCAGTACTTC. It codes for CASRGYRGLGEQYF.

V gene TRBV21-1 combines with J gene TRBJ2-1; the D call in the table, TRBD2, was not verified against the DNA. TRBV21-1 is described as a pseudogene. CDR3 length: 14 amino acids. The CDR3 loop reads CASTPGDPDNEQFF. DNA of the CDR3: TGTGCCAGCACCCCGGGGGATCCAGACAATGAGCAGTTCTTC.

The chain couples TRBV25-1 to TRBJ2-2; possibly TRBD2 for D (5 bases). V lost 7 bases to trimming and J lost 0 bases, with 9 bases between them. Germline V gives CDR1 MGHDK, CDR2 SYGVNS. The CDR3 sequence is 14 residues long. Here the CDR3 reads CASTGSPNTGELFF. In DNA form, the CDR3 reads TGTGCCAGCACGGGGTCACCGAACACCGGGGAGCTGTTTTTT.

The CDR3 DNA is TGTGCCAGCAGAGGACAGTTTTCCTACAATGAGCAGTTCTTC. It translates to CASRGQFSYNEQFF. The rearrangement uses TRBV27 and TRBJ2-1; tentatively, D is TRBD1 (6 bases). The CDR3 extends over 14 amino acids. Trimming pared 6 bases from V and 1 base from J, leaving 10 bases between. CDR1 and CDR2 from the germline V gene are MNHEY and SMNVEV (reference sequence).